The 12 T cell receptor beta chains presented below share a single source sample, sequenced in a study of cytomegalovirus exposure and HLA in healthy donors. PCR used 60 Vbeta primers and 13 Jbeta primers. TCRdb's copy holds only in-frame clones and misses some; the assay was immunoSEQ multiplex PCR. The sample gives 150,000 to 200,000 clones, just under 80% of which show up once; 9.5% to 10% is in the top ten. The material sequenced was PBMCs. The receptors were gathered from a man aged 18-30 years in good health and CMV-seropositive.

The gene calls are TRBV9 and TRBJ1-1, with 8 bases identical to TRBD1. Germline V gene sequence: CDR1 SGDLS, CDR2 YYNGEE. The J segment lost 8 bases and the V segment lost 3 bases, leaving 12 bases of the junction unmatched. This CDR3 has 15 residues. CDR3 DNA: TGTGCCAGCAGCGGGAAAGGACAGGGAATGACCGAAGCTTTCTTT. Residues: CASSGKGQGMTEAFF.

V and J are TRBV18 and TRBJ1-4; D is perhaps TRBD1 (6 bases). Germline V CDR1 and CDR2: KGHSH, LQKENI. V shed 3 bases and J shed 3 bases, with 14 bases lying between them. This CDR3 region has 16 residues. CDR3 in DNA: TGTGCCAGCTCACCGGTACAGGGTCGGGCTAATGAAAAACTGTTTTTT. This encodes CASSPVQGRANEKLFF.

The chain joins TRBV11-2 to TRBJ2-1, with TRBD2 matching 8 bases. This CDR3 contains 14 residues. Losses at the gene ends were 4 bases for V and 8 bases for J; bases not matched to a gene: 7. The germline CDR1 and CDR2 sequences are SGHAT and FQNNGV. CDR3 region: CASSSPPGGDEQFF. The CDR3 DNA follows: TGTGCCAGCAGCTCCCCTCCGGGGGGGGATGAGCAGTTCTTC. Combining the CDR3 with reference TRBV11-2 and TRBJ2-1 gives the whole variable domain EAGVAQSPRYKIIEKRQSVAFWCNPISGHATLYWYQQILGQGPKLLIQFQNNGVVDDSQLPKDRFSAERLKGVDSTLKIQPAKLEDSAVYLCASSSPPGGDEQFFGPGTRLTVL.

To note about this clone: Other DNA sequences in the sample encode the same CDR3. The J gene is TRBJ1-5, the V gene TRBV5-1; TRBD1 might be the D (6 bases). Germline V gene lookup returns CDR1 SGHRS and CDR2 YFSETQ. This CDR3 contains 13 residues. V was shortened by 1 base and J by 4 bases, with 6 bases between the two germline ends. The DNA of the CDR3 is TGCGCCAGCAGCTTGACAGGGAATCAGCCCCAGCATTTT. Translating it yields CASSLTGNQPQHF.

This clone was observed a single time. CDR3 loop: CASSQGSDQPQHF. In DNA form, the CDR3 reads TGTGCCAGCAGCCAAGGCAGCGATCAGCCCCAGCATTTT. The J gene is TRBJ1-5, the V gene TRBV4-2; D is undetermined. Germline CDR1 reads LGHNA; CDR2 reads YNFKEQ. V lost 1 base and J lost 5, with 6 bases in between. CDR3 length: 13 amino acids.

The CDR3 spells CASSGGGGGADTQYF. CDR3 in DNA: TGTGCCAGCAGCGGAGGAGGTGGGGGGGCAGATACGCAGTATTTT. J is TRBJ2-3 and V is TRBV9; TRBD2 matches at 7 bases. Germline CDR1 is SGDLS and CDR2 is YYNGEE. V shed 3 bases, J shed 4 bases, and the junction held 8 bases outside the gene matches. The CDR3 consists of 15 residues.

The genes are TRBV28 and TRBJ1-1; D is unresolved. This CDR3 comprises 14 residues. From germline, CDR1 is MDHEN and CDR2 SYDVKM. Between the trimmed V and J ends, which lost 4 bases and 5 bases, there was a span of 14 bases. CDR3 loop: CASSSDGRVTEAFF. Here the CDR3 DNA reads TGTGCCAGCAGTTCGGACGGGCGGGTGACTGAAGCTTTCTTT.

The V call is TRBV19, the J call TRBJ1-1; D possibly corresponds to TRBD1 (6 bases). Germline V CDR1 and CDR2: LNHDA, SQIVND (reference sequence). Trimming took 5 bases from V and 3 from J, leaving 16 bases between them. This CDR3 comprises 15 residues. In nucleotides, the CDR3 is TGTGCCAGTAGTGGGGACACTTATGGGGACACTGAAGCTTTCTTT. It encodes CASSGDTYGDTEAFF.

The chain couples TRBV25-1 to TRBJ2-3, with D hard to call. V gave up 5 bases and J gave up 3 bases, with 9 bases separating them. The CDR3 totals 13 residues. The germline gives CDR1 MGHDK, CDR2 SYGVNS. For the CDR3, the DNA is TGTGCCAGCAGTAGAGAGGTTACAGATACGCAGTATTTT. It codes for CASSREVTDTQYF.

This chain joins TRBV4-2 and TRBJ1-1; D ambiguous. Trimming took 1 base from V and 5 from J, leaving 14 bases between them. The germline V gene encodes CDR1 LGHNA and CDR2 YNFKEQ. The CDR3 has 15 residues. CDR3 region: CASSQGEGLGTEAFF. CDR3 sequence (DNA): TGTGCCAGCAGCCAAGGGGAGGGCCTTGGGACTGAAGCTTTCTTT.

V gene TRBV28 combines with J gene TRBJ2-2; D perhaps matches TRBD2 (7 bases). V lost 6 bases and J 6 bases, leaving 14 bases between the germline ends. Germline assignment: CDR1 MDHEN and CDR2 SYDVKM. CDR3 length equals 14 residues. The CDR3 here is CASRSGGAAGELFF. The CDR3 DNA reads TGTGCCAGCAGAAGTGGGGGGGCCGCCGGGGAGCTGTTTTTT.

The rearrangement joins TRBV10-3 to TRBJ1-2; 8 bases are a match to TRBD1. Germline loops: CDR1 ENHRY, CDR2 SYGVKD. After removal of 6 bases from V and 8 bases from J, the junction contained 11 bases not matched to a gene. The length of the CDR3 is 14 residues. This chain's CDR3 is CAISEAQGEEGYTF. In DNA, the CDR3 is TGTGCCATCAGCGAAGCACAGGGGGAGGAGGGCTACACCTTC.